The 25 T cell receptor beta chains below were found in one sample sequenced in a study of chemoradiotherapy in HPV16-positive cancers. Libraries were prepared by immunoSEQ multiplex PCR; TCRdb keeps only in-frame clonotypes and omits some of them. The profile shows 12,000 or so clones, 85% to 90% of them singletons. The sample was blood, taken from a patient who underwent chemoradiotherapy. These receptors were taken from a human donor with HPV-associated anogenital cancer.

The chain joins TRBV19 to TRBJ2-2; TRBD1 agrees at 8 bases. V lost 5 bases, J lost 4 bases, and 6 bases stayed unmatched. The CDR3 has 15 residues. Per germline, CDR1 LNHDA and CDR2 SQIVND (reference sequence). The DNA of the CDR3 is TGTGCCAGTAGTTGGGGACAGGTCCCCACCGGGGAGCTGTTTTTT. The encoded protein is CASSWGQVPTGELFF.

The rearrangement joins TRBV5-1 to TRBJ1-3, with D tentatively TRBD1 (5 bases). The V gene's germline CDR1 is SGHRS and CDR2 YFSETQ. Trimming cost V 2 bases and J 2 bases, with 8 bases left between them. This CDR3 is 14 amino acids long. CDR3 nucleotides: TGCGCCAGCAGCTTTGGGGGTGCTGGAAACACCATATATTTT. It encodes CASSFGGAGNTIYF.

The chain recombines TRBV2 with TRBJ2-1; D perhaps matches TRBD1 (6 bases). V was shortened by 4 bases and J by 4 bases, with 11 bases between the two germline ends. Germline CDR1 is SNHLY and CDR2 is FYNNEI. The length of the CDR3 is 14 residues. CDR3 residues: CASSADGQYNEQFF. The CDR3 DNA reads TGTGCCAGCAGTGCTGATGGACAGTACAATGAGCAGTTCTTC.

The V and J genes are TRBV2 and TRBJ1-5, with 9 bases aligning to TRBD1. CDR3 size: 15 residues. The V segment lost 10 bases and the J segment 7 bases; nucleotides outside the gene matches: 14. Germline V CDR1 and CDR2: SNHLY, FYNNEI. The CDR3 loop reads CATRNLTGGRQPQHF. The DNA of the CDR3 is TGTGCCACCAGGAACTTAACAGGGGGCCGACAGCCCCAGCATTTT.

This clone has a single count. V and J are TRBV28 and TRBJ2-1, with TRBD1 identical over 10 bases. CDR1 is MDHEN, CDR2 SYDVKM, per germline. The length of the CDR3 is 19 residues. V lost 3 bases to trimming and J lost 1 base; unmatched junction nucleotides: 12. DNA of the CDR3: TGTGCCAGCAGTTTGGGCCCGGGACAGGGGCCCTTATCCTACAATGAGCAGTTCTTC. Its translation is CASSLGPGQGPLSYNEQFF.

Here the CDR3 reads CASSGDRNSPLHF. The DNA for the CDR3 is TGTGCCAGCTCCGGGGACCGTAATTCACCCCTCCACTTT. This sequence joins TRBV19 and TRBJ1-6, with TRBD1 as a possible D gene (5 bases). The CDR3 has 13 residues. In germline, CDR1 is LNHDA, CDR2 SQIVND (reference sequence). Trimming pared 9 bases from V and 6 bases from J, leaving 12 bases between.

The J gene is TRBJ1-2, the V gene TRBV7-9, with TRBD1 matching over 7 bases. The V gene's germline CDR1 is SEHNR and CDR2 FQNEAQ (reference sequence). The CDR3 length is 15 residues. V gave up 5 bases and J gave up 2 bases; unmatched junction bases: 8. CDR3 DNA: TGTGCCAGCAGCGCTCACAGGGGAACGAACTATGGCTACACCTTC. This sequence encodes CASSAHRGTNYGYTF.

This chain connects TRBV21-1 to TRBJ1-1; TRBD1 reflects the table's D call only, with no check against the DNA. TRBV21-1 is listed as a pseudogene. CDR3 size: 14 residues. The CDR3 DNA sequence: TGTGCCAGCAGCAAACAACGACAGGGTAGGGAAGCTTTCTTT. This codes for CASSKQRQGREAFF.

The chain employs TRBV6-5 and TRBJ1-1; D remains unclear. The CDR3 runs to 14 residues. Trimming stripped 2 bases from V and 4 bases from J, with 11 bases between. The germline V gene has CDR1 MNHEY and CDR2 SVGAGI. The CDR3 coding sequence is TGTGCCAGCAGTTACAGAGGGCTGGGCACTGAAGCTTTCTTT. It yields the protein CASSYRGLGTEAFF.

V usage is TRBV9 and J usage is TRBJ2-3; D is possibly TRBD2 (6 bases). Germline V gene sequence: CDR1 SGDLS, CDR2 YYNGEE. Trimming stripped 4 bases from V and 3 bases from J, with 12 bases between. The CDR3 covers 14 residues. The CDR3 DNA reads as TGTGCCAGCAGCCCACGTAGCGGTACAGATACGCAGTATTTT. It specifies CASSPRSGTDTQYF.

The chain combines TRBV7-8 with TRBJ1-5; a weak D match, TRBD1 (5 bases). Germline assignment: CDR1 SGHVS and CDR2 FQNEAQ. The CDR3 is 15 amino acids. V was trimmed by 6 bases and J by 3 bases, leaving 15 bases between them. The CDR3 region has the DNA TGTGCCAGCAGTCCGGGGCAGGGCTACAATCAGCCCCAGCATTTT. It is translated as CASSPGQGYNQPQHF. Variable domain in full (rest from reference TRBV7-8 and TRBJ1-5): GAGVSQSPRYKVAKRGQDVALRCDPISGHVSLFWYQQALGQGPEFLTYFQNEAQLDKSGLPSDRFFAERPEGSVSTLKIQRTQQEDSAVYLCASSPGQGYNQPQHFGDGTRLSIL.

J is TRBJ1-5 and V is TRBV29-1, with 10 positions matching TRBD1. Germline V CDR1 and CDR2: SQVTM, ANQGSEA. The CDR3 has 16 residues. The trim removed 3 bases at V and 1 base at J, leaving 6 bases unmatched. The CDR3 region has the DNA TGCAGCGTTGAGCTTGACAGGGGGCGCAGCAATCAGCCCCAGCATTTT. Its translation: CSVELDRGRSNQPQHF.

V gene TRBV5-4 combines with J gene TRBJ1-6, with D unclear. Germline V gene sequence: CDR1 SGHNT, CDR2 YYREEE (reference sequence). The CDR3 totals 14 residues. Trimming shortened V by 0 bases and J by 4 bases, and 5 bases separated the two germline ends. CDR3 sequence (DNA): TGTGCCAGCAGCTTGGCCGGGTATAATTCACCCCTCCACTTT. Amino acids: CASSLAGYNSPLHF.

The chain carries TRBV29-1 and TRBJ2-2; 7 nucleotides agree with TRBD2. The trim removed 7 bases at V and 4 bases at J, leaving 9 bases unmatched. Looked up from germline, CDR1 is SQVTM and CDR2 is ANQGSEA. This CDR3 comprises 14 residues. CDR3: CSAGSGGGTGELFF. The CDR3 coding sequence is TGCAGCGCTGGAAGTGGGGGGGGCACCGGGGAGCTGTTTTTT.

The V gene is TRBV6-1, the J gene TRBJ1-2; 9 bases are a match to TRBD1. The CDR3 spans 15 residues. Germline V gene lookup returns CDR1 MNHNS and CDR2 SASEGT. V lost 4 bases to trimming and J lost 4 bases; unmatched junction nucleotides: 7. CDR3 sequence: CASSGRTGASYGYTF. The CDR3 DNA sequence: TGTGCCAGCAGTGGGAGGACAGGGGCTTCCTATGGCTACACCTTC.

This clone was seen a single time. The V and J genes are TRBV5-1 and TRBJ2-2; the D gene is possibly TRBD1 (5 bases). The germline V gene has CDR1 SGHRS and CDR2 YFSETQ. V was clipped by 7 bases and J by 0 bases, with 13 bases between them. The CDR3 totals 15 residues. The CDR3 DNA follows: TGCGCCAGCCGCGCAGGCAGGGCGAACACCGGGGAGCTGTTTTTT. Protein sequence: CASRAGRANTGELFF.

This clone was seen only a few times. The DNA for the CDR3 is TGTGCCAGCAGCCCCGGGACAGCGAACACTGAAGCTTTCTTT. This gives the protein CASSPGTANTEAFF. The chain combines TRBV6-4 with TRBJ1-1; 7 bases fit TRBD1. J gave up 1 base and V 6 bases, and 5 bases lay outside the gene matches. This CDR3 region has 14 residues. The germline V gene has CDR1 MRHNA and CDR2 SNTAGT.

The chain couples TRBV7-7 to TRBJ2-5; 7 bases agree with TRBD2. The CDR3 spans 14 residues. J lost 5 bases, V lost 4 bases, and 7 bases had no gene match. Germline CDR1 reads SSHAT; CDR2 reads FNYEAQ (reference sequence). The CDR3 sequence is CASSSGGGVETQYF. The CDR3, as DNA: TGTGCCAGCAGCTCCGGCGGGGGAGTCGAGACCCAGTACTTC. Full variable domain (rest looked up from reference TRBV7-7 and TRBJ2-5): GAGVSQSPRYKVTKRGQDVTLRCDPISSHATLYWYQQALGQGPEFLTYFNYEAQPDKSGLPSDRFSAERPEGSISTLTIQRTEQRDSAMYRCASSSGGGVETQYFGPGTRLLVL.

This chain links TRBV6-6 with TRBJ1-1, with unresolved D. Germline V lookup: CDR1 MNHNY, CDR2 SVGAGI (reference sequence). This CDR3 contains 13 residues. Between the trimmed V and J ends, which lost 4 bases and 1 base, there was a span of 7 bases. The CDR3 loop is CASSSLGNTEAFF. CDR3 DNA sequence: TGTGCCAGCAGTTCCTTAGGGAACACTGAAGCTTTCTTT.

The CDR3 coding sequence is TGTGCCAGCAGCCCAAGCCCTAGAACAGCTAGCACAGATACGCAGTATTTT. This sequence encodes CASSPSPRTASTDTQYF. The rearrangement uses TRBV14 and TRBJ2-3, with D hard to call. Germline lookup yields CDR1 SGHDN and CDR2 FVKESK. The CDR3 has 17 amino acids. The ends were cut back, 4 bases at V and 0 bases at J, with 17 bases in the middle.

The CDR3 DNA reads TGCGCCAGCAGCTTGGGCGGGGAACTGAATGGCTACACCTTC. Its translation is CASSLGGELNGYTF. The chain employs TRBV5-1 and TRBJ1-2; D uncertain. CDR1 and CDR2 from the germline V gene are SGHRS and YFSETQ. This CDR3 comprises 14 residues. Deletions cut 0 bases from V and 6 bases from J, with 12 bases between.

V is TRBV7-2 and J is TRBJ2-5; D remains unclear. Trimming removed 5 bases at V and 6 bases at J, with 16 bases between. Germline assignment: CDR1 SGHTA and CDR2 FQGNSA. This CDR3 is built from 14 residues. For the CDR3, the DNA is TGTGCCAGCAGCCTCCGATCGGGTTGGAAGACCCAGTACTTC. It encodes CASSLRSGWKTQYF.

The V and J genes are TRBV7-2 and TRBJ2-1; tentative D call: TRBD2 (7 bases). Trimming took 5 bases from V and 2 from J, leaving 19 bases between them. The CDR3 length is 17 residues. Per the germline V gene, CDR1 is SGHTA and CDR2 is FQGNSA. The CDR3 DNA reads TGTGCCAGCAGCCCCGGTGGGGGGGGCGCCCCCTACAATGAGCAGTTCTTC. Its translation: CASSPGGGGAPYNEQFF.

V is TRBV9 and J is TRBJ1-3; D might be TRBD1 (5 bases). V gave up 6 bases and J gave up 2 bases, with 9 bases separating them. This CDR3 is built from 13 residues. Germline V gene lookup returns CDR1 SGDLS and CDR2 YYNGEE. The CDR3 reads CASKGPAGNTIYF. The CDR3 DNA sequence: TGTGCCAGCAAGGGGCCCGCTGGAAACACCATATATTTT.

The rearrangement uses TRBV27 and TRBJ2-1, with D uncertain. V was shortened by 2 bases and J by 4 bases, with 6 bases between the two germline ends. Germline V gives CDR1 MNHEY, CDR2 SMNVEV (reference sequence). The CDR3 is made up of 13 amino acids. The CDR3 protein is CASSLPPYNEQFF. CDR3 sequence (DNA): TGTGCCAGCAGTTTACCCCCTTACAATGAGCAGTTCTTC.